The 2 T cell receptor beta chains reported below all come from one sample, sequenced in a study of shared clonotypes between healthy human individuals. The assay was immunoSEQ multiplex PCR, and TCRdb's table has in-frame clones only and misses some. The data show hundreds of thousands of clones, around 73% seen once. Sequenced input: memory CD4+ T cells sorted from blood. Regarding subset: CD45RA-negative fraction. Receptors originate from a woman in her 30s in good health.

The V call is TRBV19, the J call TRBJ2-7, with a weak D call TRBD1 (6 bases). Trimming pared 4 bases from V and 4 bases from J, leaving 11 bases between. Looked up from germline, CDR1 is LNHDA and CDR2 is SQIVND (reference sequence). This CDR3 is 13 amino acids long. This CDR3 is CASSTGQMYEQYF. The CDR3 DNA sequence: TGTGCCAGTAGTACCGGACAGATGTACGAGCAGTACTTC.

This clone was observed a handful of times. The CDR3 DNA reads as TGCGCCAGCAGCTTGAAGGTGGGCACCGGGGAGCTGTTTTTT. As protein: CASSLKVGTGELFF. The chain couples TRBV5-1 to TRBJ2-2; the D is unclear. The CDR3 consists of 14 residues. The germline gives CDR1 SGHRS, CDR2 YFSETQ. Deletions cut 1 base from V and 4 bases from J, with 8 bases between.